This is a list of T cell receptor beta chains from one sample in a study of shared clonotypes between healthy human individuals. Data came from immunoSEQ multiplex PCR; TCRdb stores just in-frame clones and leaves some out. Of roughly 2.4 million clones in the sample, 90% to 97% were seen once. Sequencing was carried out using naive CD4+ T cells sorted from blood. These receptors came from a young man in good health. CDR3s include the opening cysteine and the closing phenylalanine or tryptophan. D genes are given only for firm matches. Where a row states a size, it is once, few, many or the class of an expanded clone; other rows omit it.

D gene: TRBD1; J gene: TRBJ1-3; clone size: NA; V gene: TRBV5-1; CDR3 DNA: TGCGCCAGCAGCTTGGGTGCGGGACAGGGAAACACCATATATTTT; CDR3 protein: CASSLGAGQGNTIYF
D gene: NA; J gene: TRBJ1-2; clone size: NA; V gene: TRBV7-8; CDR3 DNA: TGTGCCAGCAGCCCCCGGACAGCTAACTATGGCTACACCTTC; CDR3 protein: CASSPRTANYGYTF
D gene: NA; J gene: TRBJ1-1; clone size: once; V gene: TRBV28; CDR3 DNA: TGTGCCGGCCGTAGGCAGGGAGGTGAAGCTTTCTTT; CDR3 protein: CAGRRQGGEAFF
D gene: NA; J gene: TRBJ2-1; clone size: once; V gene: TRBV27; CDR3 DNA: TGTGCCAGCAGTTTTCTCCCCACTAGGGGGGCTGAGAATGAGCAGTTCTTC; CDR3 protein: CASSFLPTRGAENEQFF
D gene: NA; J gene: TRBJ1-2; clone size: NA; V gene: TRBV6-6; CDR3 DNA: TGTGCCAGCAGTCTAGACAAGAACTATGGCTACACCTTC; CDR3 protein: CASSLDKNYGYTF
D gene: TRBD1; J gene: TRBJ1-4; clone size: NA; V gene: TRBV28; CDR3 DNA: TGTGCCAGCAGTTTAAGGTTGGGACAGGGAGAAAAACTGTTTTTT; CDR3 protein: CASSLRLGQGEKLFF
D gene: NA; J gene: TRBJ1-3; clone size: NA; V gene: TRBV19; CDR3 DNA: TGTGCCAGTGGGTCAGGAAGCTCTGGAAACACCATATATTTT; CDR3 protein: CASGSGSSGNTIYF
D gene: NA; J gene: TRBJ2-4; clone size: NA; V gene: TRBV6-6; CDR3 DNA: TGTGCCAGCGAACACGGGGCGTTAGACATTCAGTACTTC; CDR3 protein: CASEHGALDIQYF
D gene: NA; J gene: TRBJ2-1; clone size: NA; V gene: TRBV28; CDR3 DNA: TGTGCCAGCAGTTTCGTTAACGATAACAATGAGCAGTTCTTC; CDR3 protein: CASSFVNDNNEQFF
D gene: TRBD1; J gene: TRBJ2-7; clone size: NA; V gene: TRBV18; CDR3 DNA: TGTGCCAGCTCAGAACGACAGGGCGGGGAGCAGTACTTC; CDR3 protein: CASSERQGGEQYF
D gene: NA; J gene: TRBJ2-2; clone size: NA; V gene: TRBV5-1; CDR3 DNA: TGCGCCAGCAGCCCGCCCGCAGCGAACACCGGGGAGCTGTTTTTT; CDR3 protein: CASSPPAANTGELFF
D gene: TRBD1; J gene: TRBJ2-5; clone size: NA; V gene: TRBV18; CDR3 DNA: TGTGCCAGCTCACCGGACAGGTGGGAGACCCAGTACTTC; CDR3 protein: CASSPDRWETQYF
D gene: TRBD2; J gene: TRBJ2-5; clone size: NA; V gene: TRBV19; CDR3 DNA: TGTGCCAGTAGTATGGTCGGGGGGGCGGCAGAGACCCAGTACTTC; CDR3 protein: CASSMVGGAAETQYF
D gene: TRBD1; J gene: TRBJ1-2; clone size: NA; V gene: TRBV5-6; CDR3 DNA: TGTGCCAGCAGCTTGCGGACAGGGTCGACTGGCTACACCTTC; CDR3 protein: CASSLRTGSTGYTF
D gene: NA; J gene: TRBJ1-1; clone size: NA; V gene: TRBV28; CDR3 DNA: TGTGCCAGCAGTGGTCAGAAAAACACTGAAGCTTTCTTT; CDR3 protein: CASSGQKNTEAFF
D gene: NA; J gene: TRBJ2-3; clone size: once; V gene: TRBV6-6; CDR3 DNA: TGTGCCAGCAGACAGCTCTTTAACACAGATACGCAGTATTTT; CDR3 protein: CASRQLFNTDTQYF
D gene: TRBD2; J gene: TRBJ2-7; clone size: once; V gene: TRBV25-1; CDR3 DNA: TGTGCCAGCAGTGAATTCTTCAAGGGTACTAGCGGGGGCGGGGAGCAGTACTTC; CDR3 protein: CASSEFFKGTSGGGEQYF
D gene: NA; J gene: TRBJ2-7; clone size: NA; V gene: TRBV4-1; CDR3 DNA: TGCGCCAGCAGCCAAGGTCACCAGGACTGGTCCTACGAGCAGTACTTC; CDR3 protein: CASSQGHQDWSYEQYF